The 8 T cell receptor beta chains reported below all come from one sample, sequenced in a study of T cells in Graves' hyperthyroidism and ophthalmopathy. TCR beta CDR3 region amplification was performed from RNA transcripts. TCR CDR3 regions were first amplified by RT-PCR with HTBI primers. TCRdb processed the multiplex PCR reads anew with MiXCR; each CDR3 protein has one entry. The sample comprises around 350,000 distinct CDR3 sequences, approximately 25% of which are singletons, and more than 60% rests with the top ten. Sequencing was carried out using blood. The receptor source for this set is a man aged 50-59 years with Graves' hyperthyroidism.

This clonotype has a count of ten or more. The rearrangement uses TRBV7-9 and TRBJ2-1, with 7 bases fitting TRBD1. V lost 4 bases and J lost 1; bases outside the gene matches: 7. CDR3 length: 16 residues. In germline, CDR1 is SEHNR, CDR2 FQNEAQ (reference sequence). CDR3 amino acids: CASSSDRARSYNEQFF. For the CDR3, the DNA is TGTGCCAGCAGCTCCGACAGGGCAAGGTCCTACAATGAGCAGTTCTTC.

This clonotype was observed a few times. The CDR3 is CASSWGTSGARGTDTQHF. Here the CDR3 DNA reads TGTGCCAGCAGTTGGGGGACTAGCGGGGCCCGGGGCACAGATACGCAGCATTTT. The chain carries TRBV6-1 and TRBJ2-3; a weak D match, TRBD1 (5 bases). The J call is uncertain, as TRBJ1-5 better fits the DNA end. CDR3 length equals 18 residues. The germline V gene has CDR1 MNHNS and CDR2 SASEGT.

This clonotype has more than one count but fewer than ten. Likely a read error: the CDR3 ends without its conserved phenylalanine or tryptophan. V gene TRBV5-4 combines with J gene TRBJ2-7; D gene unclear. The CDR3 sequence is 12 residues long. Per germline, CDR1 SGHNT and CDR2 YYREEE (reference sequence). The V gene lost 0 bases and the J gene lost 4 bases, with 5 bases spanning the gap. The CDR3 nucleotides are TGTGCCAGCAGCTTGGACCTATACGAGCAGTACCTC. This translates into CASSLDLYEQYL.

This clonotype was seen a handful of times. V is TRBV20-1 and J is TRBJ1-5, with a tentative D call TRBD1 (6 bases). This CDR3 has 15 residues. Germline values: CDR1 DFQATT, CDR2 SNEGSKA (reference sequence). The V gene lost 1 base and the J gene lost 3 bases, with 13 bases spanning the gap. CDR3 coding DNA: TGCAGTGCTAGAGGGGGGGCAAATGACAATCAGCCCCAGCATTTT. Its protein is CSARGGANDNQPQHF.

Ten or more counts support this clonotype. The CDR3 here is CASSSPGTHSYEQYF. CDR3 coding DNA: TGTGCCAGCAGCTCCCCGGGCACTCATTCTTACGAGCAGTACTTC. This rearrangement joins TRBV28 to TRBJ2-7; D is ambiguous. This CDR3 spans 15 amino acids. From germline, CDR1 is MDHEN and CDR2 SYDVKM. Trimming took off 6 bases at V and 4 bases at J, with 19 bases between the two ends.

V gene TRBV28 combines with J gene TRBJ1-2, with 7 bases matching TRBD1. CDR1 MDHEN and CDR2 SYDVKM come from the germline V gene. Trimming cost V 4 bases and J 4 bases; bases outside gene matches: 9. The CDR3 contains 15 residues. The CDR3 sequence: CASSSLDRASYGYTF. The CDR3 bases are TGTGCCAGCAGTTCGTTAGACAGGGCCAGCTATGGCTACACCTTC.

The sample holds a few counts of this clonotype. V usage is TRBV7-3 and J usage is TRBJ2-5; D may be TRBD1 or TRBD2 (6 bases each). The germline V gene encodes CDR1 SGHTA and CDR2 FQGTGA. The V end lost 1 base, the J end lost 3 bases, and 12 bases lay between the germline ends. This CDR3 contains 15 residues. The CDR3 is CASSLRPGAEETQYF. The CDR3 nucleotides read TGTGCCAGCAGCTTAAGGCCGGGGGCAGAAGAGACCCAGTACTTC.

In its sample, this clonotype was seen many times. The chain employs TRBV11-3 and TRBJ2-1; tentatively, D is TRBD1 or TRBD2 (6 bases each). Trimming shortened V by 5 bases and J by 8 bases, and 10 bases separated the two germline ends. Germline V gene sequence: CDR1 SGHNT, CDR2 YENEEA. The CDR3 length is 12 residues. The CDR3 loop reads CASSHRDYEQFF. In DNA form, the CDR3 reads TGTGCCAGCAGCCACAGGGACTATGAGCAGTTCTTC.